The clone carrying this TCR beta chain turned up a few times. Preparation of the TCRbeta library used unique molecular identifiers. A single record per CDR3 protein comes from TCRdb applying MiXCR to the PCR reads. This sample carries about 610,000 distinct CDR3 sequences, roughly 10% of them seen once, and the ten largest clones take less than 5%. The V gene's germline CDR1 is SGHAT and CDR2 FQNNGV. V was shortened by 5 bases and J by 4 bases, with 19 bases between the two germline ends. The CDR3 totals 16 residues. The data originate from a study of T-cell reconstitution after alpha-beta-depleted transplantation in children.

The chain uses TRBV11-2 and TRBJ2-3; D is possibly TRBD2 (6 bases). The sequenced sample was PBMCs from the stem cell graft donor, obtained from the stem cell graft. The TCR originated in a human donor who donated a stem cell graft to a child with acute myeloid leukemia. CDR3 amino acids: CASSAGGPELPDTQYF. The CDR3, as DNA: TGTGCCAGCAGCGCCGGAGGGCCAGAGTTACCAGATACGCAGTATTTT.